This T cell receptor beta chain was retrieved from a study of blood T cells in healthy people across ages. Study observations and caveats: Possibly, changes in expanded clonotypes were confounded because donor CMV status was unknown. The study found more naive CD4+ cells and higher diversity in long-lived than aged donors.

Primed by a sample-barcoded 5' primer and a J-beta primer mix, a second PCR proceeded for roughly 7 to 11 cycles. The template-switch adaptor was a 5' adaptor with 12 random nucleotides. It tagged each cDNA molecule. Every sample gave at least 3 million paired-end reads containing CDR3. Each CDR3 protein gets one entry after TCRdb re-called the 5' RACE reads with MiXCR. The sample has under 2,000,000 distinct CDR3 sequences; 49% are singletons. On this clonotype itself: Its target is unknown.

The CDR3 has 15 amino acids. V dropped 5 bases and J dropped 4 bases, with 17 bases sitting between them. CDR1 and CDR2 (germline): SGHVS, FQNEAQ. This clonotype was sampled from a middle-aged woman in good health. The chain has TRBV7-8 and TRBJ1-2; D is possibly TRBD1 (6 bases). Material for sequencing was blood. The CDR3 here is CASSLTGQYPYGYTF. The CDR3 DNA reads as TGTGCCAGCAGCCTGACAGGACAGTATCCCTATGGCTACACCTTC. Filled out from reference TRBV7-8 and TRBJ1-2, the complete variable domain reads GAGVSQSPRYKVAKRGQDVALRCDPISGHVSLFWYQQALGQGPEFLTYFQNEAQLDKSGLPSDRFFAERPEGSVSTLKIQRTQQEDSAVYLCASSLTGQYPYGYTFGSGTRLTVV.